The clone carrying this T cell receptor (beta chain) was counted only a few times. The antigen remains undetermined. The sample comes from a study of blood T cells in healthy people across ages. General observations from the study: Greater diversity and more naive CD4+ cells were seen in long-lived donors than in aged donors.

Using a J-beta primer mix together with a sample-barcoded 5' primer, a second PCR was run for roughly 7 to 12 cycles. TCRdb used MiXCR to reprocess the 5' RACE reads, holding one entry per CDR3 protein. The table includes a few hundred thousand distinct CDR3 sequences, about 25% detected once. Germline V gives CDR1 SGHVS, CDR2 FNYEAQ. V shed 5 bases and J shed 9 bases, with 14 bases lying between them. This CDR3 has 13 residues. PBMCs were isolated at a quantity of at least 6.5 million per sample. Per sample, at least 6 micrograms of total RNA were extracted. These same data were also listed under a study on T cells of mothers and their children. That study reports: The yield was over 8 million TCR beta CDR3 reads from each mother and approximately 3 million from each child.

Specimen: blood. The gene calls are TRBV7-6 and TRBJ1-5; perhaps TRBD1 as D (6 bases). The sequence was obtained from a boy aged 2 to 10 in good health. CDR3 DNA sequence: TGTGCCAGCAGCCTAGGGGGTGGTCGGCCCCAGCATTTT. Protein: CASSLGGGRPQHF.